Listed here are 32 T cell receptor beta chains from one sample, sequenced in a study of blood T cell repertoires in COVID-19. The assay was immunoSEQ multiplex PCR, and TCRdb's table has in-frame clones only and misses some. The sample includes roughly 72,000 clones, 82% of them seen just once. Sample: peripheral blood. The receptors derive from a woman aged 80 or older with acute or convalescent COVID-19.

This chain uses TRBV10-1 with TRBJ2-1, with 11 bases lining up with TRBD2. The germline CDR1 and CDR2 sequences are WNHNN and SYGVQD (reference sequence). This CDR3 is built from 20 residues. V shed 5 bases and J 3 bases; nucleotides not matched to a gene: 18. The CDR3 bases are TGCGCCAGCAGTTGTCCAGAAGGCCGACTAGCGGGAATTTACTACAATGAGCAGTTCTTC. Protein: CASSCPEGRLAGIYYNEQFF.

The chain employs TRBV5-6 and TRBJ1-1; D is unresolved. The CDR3 covers 13 residues. Germline CDR1 is SGHDT and CDR2 is YYEEEE. V lost 4 bases and J lost 2, with 9 bases in between. CDR3 in amino acids: CASSPTHNTEAFF. The CDR3, as DNA: TGTGCCAGCAGCCCAACACATAACACTGAAGCTTTCTTT.

This rearrangement joins TRBV11-3 to TRBJ2-7; D possibly corresponds to TRBD2 (6 bases). V shed 5 bases and J shed 7 bases, with 12 bases lying between them. This CDR3 region has 12 residues. The V gene's germline CDR1 is SGHNT and CDR2 YENEEA. Here the CDR3 DNA reads TGTGCCAGCAGCCAGGGACTTAAAGAGCAGTACTTC. Its protein product is CASSQGLKEQYF. Drawing the rest from reference TRBV11-3 and TRBJ2-7, the complete variable domain is EAGVVQSPRYKIIEKKQPVAFWCNPISGHNTLYWYLQNLGQGPELLIRYENEEAVDDSQLPKDRFSAERLKGVDSTLKIQPAELGDSAVYLCASSQGLKEQYFGPGTRLTVT.

This clone has only a few counts. The chain carries TRBV19 and TRBJ2-2; 7 nucleotides align to TRBD1. The germline CDR1 and CDR2 sequences are LNHDA and SQIVND (reference sequence). Trimming took 5 bases from V and 1 from J; bases not matched to a gene: 7. The CDR3 is made up of 16 amino acids. In DNA form, the CDR3 reads TGTGCCAGTAGTTCCGCCCGGACAGGGAACACCGGGGAGCTGTTTTTT. It encodes CASSSARTGNTGELFF.

J is TRBJ1-5 and V is TRBV29-1, with a weak D call TRBD1 (6 bases). Germline V gene sequence: CDR1 SQVTM, CDR2 ANQGSEA. The CDR3 covers 17 residues. The V gene lost 4 bases and the J gene lost 3 bases, with 22 bases spanning the gap. CDR3 nucleotides: TGCAGCGTTGGGGGCAGGGGCCCAACAGGTACCAATCAGCCCCAGCATTTT. Amino acid sequence: CSVGGRGPTGTNQPQHF.

The chain combines TRBV19 with TRBJ2-1; 7 bases fit TRBD2. CDR3 length: 15 amino acids. Per germline, CDR1 LNHDA and CDR2 SQIVND (reference sequence). J gave up 5 bases and V 5 bases, and 9 bases lay outside the gene matches. CDR3 nucleotide sequence: TGTGCCAGTAGTGTTATCGGACTAGTAGACAATGAGCAGTTCTTC. As protein: CASSVIGLVDNEQFF.

This chain connects TRBV5-1 to TRBJ2-1; TRBD2 aligns across 10 bases. Per germline, CDR1 SGHRS and CDR2 YFSETQ. The CDR3 contains 17 residues. After removal of 4 bases from V and 0 bases from J, the junction contained 7 bases not matched to a gene. As DNA, the CDR3 is TGCGCCAGCAGCCCCCAGGCTAGCGGGAGCTCCTACAATGAGCAGTTCTTC. The encoded protein is CASSPQASGSSYNEQFF.

V is TRBV19 and J is TRBJ1-5, with 10 bases aligning to TRBD1. Germline lookup yields CDR1 LNHDA and CDR2 SQIVND (reference sequence). After removal of 7 bases from V and 9 bases from J, the junction contained 9 bases not matched to a gene. The CDR3 is 14 residues long. In DNA form, the CDR3 reads TGTGCCAGTACCACGGACAGGGGGAGAGGGCCCCAGCATTTT. It specifies CASTTDRGRGPQHF.

The rearrangement uses TRBV7-9 and TRBJ2-7; no firm D call. Germline assignment: CDR1 SEHNR and CDR2 FQNEAQ (reference sequence). The CDR3 has 12 amino acids. V was trimmed by 5 bases and J by 7 bases, leaving 12 bases between them. The CDR3 DNA sequence: TGTGCCAGCAGCCCCACTTCCCAAGAGCAGTACTTC. Its protein is CASSPTSQEQYF.

The chain recombines TRBV18 with TRBJ2-1, with D possibly matching TRBD1 (6 bases). This CDR3 has 14 amino acids. Trimming took 5 bases from V and 8 from J, leaving 16 bases between them. Germline V gene sequence: CDR1 KGHSH, CDR2 LQKENI. CDR3: CASSLSPKGDEQFF. DNA of the CDR3: TGTGCCAGCTCATTAAGCCCTAAGGGGGATGAGCAGTTCTTC.

This chain joins TRBV7-9 and TRBJ2-1, with D possibly TRBD2 on 6 matching bases. CDR1 and CDR2 from the germline V gene are SEHNR and FQNEAQ (reference sequence). V was shortened by 2 bases and J by 6 bases, with 14 bases between the two germline ends. This CDR3 contains 15 residues. CDR3 coding DNA: TGTGCCAGCAGCTTACCGAGGGACTCCACCAATGAGCAGTTCTTC. This codes for CASSLPRDSTNEQFF.

The chain joins TRBV7-6 to TRBJ2-3, with D perhaps TRBD2 (5 bases). The V gene lost 1 base and the J gene lost 2 bases, with 10 bases spanning the gap. This CDR3 has 15 residues. The germline V gene encodes CDR1 SGHVS and CDR2 FNYEAQ. The CDR3, as DNA: TGTGCCAGCAGCTTAGGGACTCATTCCACAGATACGCAGTATTTT. It codes for CASSLGTHSTDTQYF.

V and J are TRBV12-3 or TRBV12-4 and TRBJ2-2; D may be TRBD1 (6 bases). The CDR3 loop spans 13 amino acids. The V and J ends lost 6 bases and 6 bases respectively, with 11 bases between them. The CDR3 DNA sequence: TGTGCCAGCAGCGAGGGGGTTTCCGGGGAGCTGTTTTTT. Encoded protein: CASSEGVSGELFF.

The rearrangement links TRBV6-5 to TRBJ1-6, with a weak D call TRBD1 (6 bases). This CDR3 has 15 amino acids. V shed 10 bases and J shed 7 bases, with 20 bases lying between them. Germline V gene data show CDR1 as MNHEY and CDR2 as SVGAGI. The CDR3 coding sequence is TGTGCCATATCCGGGGGGGCCGGGAACAATTCACCCCTCCACTTT. Protein: CAISGGAGNNSPLHF.

This chain links TRBV3-1 (or the pseudogene TRBV3-2) with TRBJ2-7, with 8 bases that match TRBD1. This CDR3 contains 14 residues. The germline CDR1 and CDR2 sequences are LGHDT and YNNKEL (reference sequence). The J segment lost 5 bases and the V segment lost 1 base, leaving 4 bases of the junction unmatched. The CDR3: CASSQGAGGDEQYF. CDR3 sequence (DNA): TGTGCCAGCAGCCAAGGGGCAGGGGGCGACGAGCAGTACTTC.

This sequence joins TRBV25-1 and TRBJ1-6; D is unresolved. V gave up 5 bases and J gave up 8 bases, with 10 bases separating them. The CDR3 spans 13 residues. Per the germline V gene, CDR1 is MGHDK and CDR2 is SYGVNS. The DNA of the CDR3 is TGTGCCAGCAGTCCCGGGTCTTATTCACCCCTCCACTTT. It is translated as CASSPGSYSPLHF. Full variable domain (missing parts from reference TRBV25-1 and TRBJ1-6): EADIYQTPRYLVIGTGKKITLECSQTMGHDKMYWYQQDPGMELHLIHYSYGVNSTEKGDLSSESTVSRIRTEHFPLTLESARPSHTSQYLCASSPGSYSPLHFGNGTRLTVT.

This chain links TRBV29-1 with TRBJ1-1; no definite D call. Between the trimmed V and J ends, which lost 3 bases and 0 bases, there was a span of 8 bases. This CDR3 has 13 residues. Germline V gives CDR1 SQVTM, CDR2 ANQGSEA. The CDR3 nucleotides are TGCAGCGTTGAGGCACCGATGAACACTGAAGCTTTCTTT. Its protein is CSVEAPMNTEAFF.

This CDR3 reads CASSLYISGSYEQYF. CDR3 DNA sequence: TGTGCCAGCAGCTTATATATTAGCGGCTCCTACGAGCAGTACTTC. This chain links TRBV11-2 with TRBJ2-7; a possible D gene is TRBD2 (6 bases). From germline, CDR1 is SGHAT and CDR2 FQNNGV. V was trimmed by 2 bases and J by 0 bases, leaving 11 bases between them. CDR3 length equals 15 residues.

The count of this clone is one. At one end the junction does not follow the germline gene, possibly because of a read error. V and J are TRBV14 and TRBJ2-3, with D possibly being TRBD2 (5 bases). Germline assignment: CDR1 SGHDN and CDR2 FVKESK. The CDR3 is made up of 15 amino acids. The CDR3 DNA reads as TGTGCCAGCAGCCTAATGGGAGCCGCCAAAATACGCTGGGATTTT. Protein: CASSLMGAAKIRWDF.

This rearrangement joins TRBV11-2 to TRBJ2-3, with D perhaps TRBD1 (6 bases). The length of the CDR3 is 16 residues. Germline assignment: CDR1 SGHAT and CDR2 FQNNGV. V was clipped by 3 bases and J by 2 bases, with 15 bases between them. Here the CDR3 DNA reads TGTGCCAGCAGCTTTACAGGGCGGCACTTCACAGATACGCAGTATTTT. Protein sequence: CASSFTGRHFTDTQYF.

The V and J genes are TRBV9 and TRBJ2-7, with D tentatively TRBD2 (6 bases). The CDR3 spans 15 residues. V gave up 0 bases and J gave up 0 bases, with 10 bases separating them. Germline loops: CDR1 SGDLS, CDR2 YYNGEE. The CDR3 here is CASSVGLASSYEQYF. For the CDR3, the DNA is TGTGCCAGCAGCGTAGGTCTAGCGAGCTCCTACGAGCAGTACTTC.

This clone appeared a few times. The V call is TRBV5-1, the J call TRBJ2-1; 8 bases line up with TRBD2. The germline gives CDR1 SGHRS, CDR2 YFSETQ. The CDR3 length is 17 residues. The V and J ends lost 2 bases and 3 bases, in that order; junction bases with no gene match: 10. CDR3 residues: CASSFMGTRGVYNEQFF. Written as DNA, the CDR3 is TGCGCCAGCAGCTTCATGGGGACTAGAGGGGTCTACAATGAGCAGTTCTTC.

The gene calls are TRBV10-1 and TRBJ2-3, with a possible D match to TRBD2 (6 bases). The V end lost 3 bases, the J end lost 0 bases, and 13 bases lay between the germline ends. Germline V gives CDR1 WNHNN, CDR2 SYGVQD (reference sequence). This CDR3 is built from 16 residues. CDR3 amino acids: CASSDPEGTSTDTQYF. The CDR3 nucleotides are TGCGCCAGCAGTGATCCCGAGGGGACTAGCACAGATACGCAGTATTTT.

A few counts support this clone. V gene TRBV6-2 or TRBV6-3 combines with J gene TRBJ1-2, with D maybe TRBD1 (6 bases). CDR1 is MNHEY and CDR2 is SVGEGT in the germline V gene. The V gene lost 0 bases and the J gene lost 7 bases, with 15 bases spanning the gap. The CDR3 totals 15 residues. CDR3: CASSYSKGDLGGYTF. CDR3 DNA sequence: TGTGCCAGCAGTTACTCGAAGGGGGATCTAGGTGGCTACACCTTC.

The chain links TRBV19 to TRBJ2-2; 11 nucleotides agree with TRBD1. The CDR3 runs to 16 residues. Losses at the gene ends were 6 bases for V and 3 bases for J; bases not matched to a gene: 6. Germline V gene lookup returns CDR1 LNHDA and CDR2 SQIVND (reference sequence). In DNA form, the CDR3 reads TGTGCCAGTAGGTTGGGGACAGGGGGAGACACCGGGGAGCTGTTTTTT. Protein product: CASRLGTGGDTGELFF.

V is TRBV20-1 and J is TRBJ1-1, with a weak D call TRBD1 (5 bases). Germline V gene lookup returns CDR1 DFQATT and CDR2 SNEGSKA (reference sequence). The CDR3 loop spans 11 amino acids. In DNA, the CDR3 is TGCAGGAGGGACTTCGGCACTGAAGCTTTCTTT. Protein product: CRRDFGTEAFF.

CDR3 protein: CASSWDRVGANVLTF. In nucleotides, the CDR3 is TGTGCCAGCAGCTGGGACAGGGTCGGGGCCAACGTCCTGACTTTC. V and J are TRBV7-8 and TRBJ2-6; 9 bases are shared with TRBD1. Germline V gene sequence: CDR1 SGHVS, CDR2 FQNEAQ. This CDR3 region has 15 residues. V gave up 4 bases and J gave up 4 bases; unmatched junction bases: 2. Filled out from reference TRBV7-8 and TRBJ2-6, the complete variable domain reads GAGVSQSPRYKVAKRGQDVALRCDPISGHVSLFWYQQALGQGPEFLTYFQNEAQLDKSGLPSDRFFAERPEGSVSTLKIQRTQQEDSAVYLCASSWDRVGANVLTFGAGSRLTVL.

This chain connects TRBV24-1 to TRBJ2-1; perhaps TRBD1 as D (6 bases). Germline V lookup: CDR1 KGHDR, CDR2 SFDVKD. The CDR3 is 13 residues long. V lost 9 bases to trimming and J lost 4 bases, with 12 bases between them. CDR3 sequence reads: CATEDRGYNEQFF. The CDR3 nucleotides read TGTGCCACCGAGGACAGAGGATACAATGAGCAGTTCTTC.

This clone occurred once. The J gene is TRBJ2-2, the V gene TRBV7-7; 9 nucleotides match TRBD1. There are 14 residues in the CDR3. Germline V lookup: CDR1 SSHAT, CDR2 FNYEAQ (reference sequence). Unmatched junction bases numbered 0, after V lost 1 base and J lost 6 bases. The CDR3 loop is CASSLDRGPGELFF. The CDR3 DNA sequence: TGTGCCAGCAGCTTAGACAGGGGGCCCGGGGAGCTGTTTTTT.

The CDR3 is CASSQGTSVPYEQYF. The CDR3, as DNA: TGCGCCAGCAGCCAGGGGACTAGCGTACCCTACGAGCAGTACTTC. This rearrangement joins TRBV4-3 to TRBJ2-7; 10 positions match TRBD2. The germline gives CDR1 LGHNA, CDR2 YSLEER. J lost 2 bases, V lost 3 bases, and 4 bases had no gene match. There are 15 residues in the CDR3.

V is TRBV28 and J is TRBJ1-6, with unresolved D. This CDR3 is 15 amino acids long. With 1 base removed from V and 8 bases from J, the gap between germline ends came to 12 bases. The V gene's germline CDR1 is MDHEN and CDR2 SYDVKM. Here the CDR3 reads CASSLYALVDSPLHF. In DNA form, the CDR3 reads TGTGCCAGCAGTTTATACGCACTAGTGGATTCACCCCTCCACTTT. Drawing the rest from reference TRBV28 and TRBJ1-6, the complete variable domain is DVKVTQSSRYLVKRTGEKVFLECVQDMDHENMFWYRQDPGLGLRLIYFSYDVKMKEKGDIPEGYSVSREKKERFSLILESASTNQTSMYLCASSLYALVDSPLHFGNGTRLTVT.

This chain links TRBV3-1 (or the pseudogene TRBV3-2) with TRBJ2-1; TRBD2 matches at 9 bases. Germline lookup yields CDR1 LGHDT and CDR2 YNNKEL (reference sequence). J was trimmed by 4 bases and V by 0 bases; bases with no gene match: 7. The CDR3 contains 17 residues. The CDR3 loop is CASSQDLSSGRYNEQFF. CDR3 bases: TGTGCCAGCAGCCAAGATCTGAGTAGCGGGAGATACAATGAGCAGTTCTTC.